This T cell receptor beta chain came from a study of blood T cells in healthy people across ages (dated by TCRdb to between 2015 and 2017). Regarding the study in general: In model experiments, roughly one uniquely barcoded TCR beta cDNA molecule per two T cells was captured by template switching. The donors were split into four age groups: young (average about 15 years), middle-aged (39), aged (62) and long-lived (approximately 80). To avoid experimental bias, donors of different ages were spread randomly across the sequencing lanes. The study measured age-related changes in TCR beta repertoire diversity using deep sequencing normalized with unique cDNA molecular identifiers. For two donors (one aged 18 to 29 and one aged 80 or older), the study analyzed two additional independent replicas of 1 million unique cDNA reads from the same blood draw. Study-wide findings and limitations: Because profiling used bulk unsorted PBMCs, naive and antigen-experienced compartments could not be compared conclusively. Observed TCR beta diversity correlated strongly with the percentage of naive T cells measured by flow cytometry. Estimates of total diversity based on one million sequenced T cells were considered lower bounds and underestimates. As age increased, observed TCR beta diversity per million T cells dropped in a roughly linear way, and a significant reduction was already evident by age roughly 36. The long-lived group showed more naive CD4+ T cells, fewer expanded clones and increased TCR diversity than the aged group, suggesting age selection. Because the CMV infection status of the donors was unknown, age-related changes in expanded clonotypes may potentially have been confounded.

Systemically healthy Caucasian individuals from Russia, 35 to 50 in total and aged about 6 to 90 years, were included as donors. Around 10 milliliters of peripheral blood were collected from each donor into EDTA-treated Vacutainer tubes. Ficoll-Paque density-gradient centrifugation was used to isolate PBMCs, with at least 7 million per sample. Trizol reagent was used to extract total RNA from PBMCs, with at least 6 micrograms per sample. For every donor, flow cytometry on a PBMC aliquot measured the percentage of naive CD45RAhigh/CD27high T cells. The CDR3 goes from the cysteine to the phenylalanine over 17 residues. The read is trimmed to its CDR3 DNA, 51 bases read in frame from base 1. Cut back by 0 bases and 2 bases, the V and J ends lie 15 bases apart. CDR1 LGHNA and CDR2 YSLEER were looked up in the germline V gene. A few counts support this clonotype. No antigen is known for it. No base qualities exist here, and no much larger clone lies one base off it.

Preparation of the library involved 5' RACE. The data were produced on an Illumina HiSeq 2500. A second PCR of about 6 to 11 cycles was performed with a sample-barcoded 5' primer and a J-beta primer mix. A template-switch 5' adaptor carrying 12 random nucleotides introduced a unique molecular identifier onto each TCR beta cDNA molecule. At least 2.5 million CDR3-containing paired-end reads were obtained from each sample. All of the RNA was converted into first-strand cDNA using the Mint cDNA synthesis kit, with a TRBC-specific oligonucleotide serving as the primer. All cDNA was treated with uracil-DNA glycosylase and then went through a first 18-cycle PCR with the universal primers M1SS and BC2_uni_R. In the paper's pipeline: For normalization, 1 million high-quality reads, each with a distinct molecular identifier, were randomly selected from each sample. Reads with shared molecular identifiers were discarded instead of being binned into consensus sequences. MiTCR, run with a Q25 quality threshold and the strictest error-elimination algorithm, handled CDR3 identification, clonotype clustering and error correction. A nonparametric unseen species model with Euler transformation was used to estimate lower-bound total TCR beta diversity. The public sequencing data were trimmed at Q25 with fastp and processed into clonotypes with MiXCR by TCRdb, which kept only in-frame beta chains. Here each entry gathers all rows of one CDR3 protein and keeps the most common genes and DNA. TCRdb, rather than the study authors, made the V and J calls. This sample lists some 1.7 million distinct CDR3 sequences; about 28% were detected once. The ten largest make up around 7.7% of the sample.

This receptor was obtained from a woman younger than 45 in good health. Sequenced sample: blood. Rearrangement joined TRBV4-3 to TRBJ2-3; the D gene is possibly TRBD1 or TRBD2, with 5 bases matching each. The nucleotide sequence is TGCGCCAGCAGCCAAGATTTGTGGCAGGGAGACACAGATACGCAGTATTTT. This sequence encodes CASSQDLWQGDTDTQYF.